This T cell receptor beta chain was identified during a study of T cell repertoires in cytomegalovirus infection. Looking at the study overall: Indications came from public TCR beta signatures; they pointed to CMV infection and to a matching HLA type. General study results and limits: Dominant in the ex vivo response were TCR beta clonotypes restricted by HLA-C and specific for CMV. Pooled public TCR beta family frequency picked out CMV carriers with the relevant HLA.

This clonotype showed up many times. The antigen is undetermined. V was pared by 2 bases and J by 5 bases, with 11 bases of the junction left unmatched. This CDR3 region has 18 residues. Germline-derived CDR1 and CDR2 are SGHVS and FNYEAQ. Each CDR3 protein is one row after TCRdb ran MiXCR on the reads. The sample includes hundreds of thousands of distinct CDR3 sequences, over 7.5% of them seen just once. The sequence was collected from a human donor in good health (CMV status not recorded). Some clones in this sample may be carry-over from other donors' samples. Sequencing input: PBMCs. V gene TRBV7-6 combines with J gene TRBJ2-3; 12 positions agree with TRBD1. CDR3 sequence (DNA): TGTGCCAGCAGCTTAACCTCCGGGACAGGGGGCCGAGGAGATACGCAGTATTTT. It specifies CASSLTSGTGGRGDTQYF.